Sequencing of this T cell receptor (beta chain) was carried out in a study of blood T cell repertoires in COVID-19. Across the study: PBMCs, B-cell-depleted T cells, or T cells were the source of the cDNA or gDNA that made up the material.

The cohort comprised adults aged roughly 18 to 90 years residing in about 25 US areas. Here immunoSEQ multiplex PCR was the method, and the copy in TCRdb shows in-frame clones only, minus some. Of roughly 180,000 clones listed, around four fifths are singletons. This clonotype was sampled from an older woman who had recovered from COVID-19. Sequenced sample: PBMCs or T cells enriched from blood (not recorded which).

The CDR3 here is CASSWTDSGGNSPLHF. The CDR3 DNA reads TGTGCCAGCAGCTGGACGGACAGTGGGGGAAATTCACCCCTCCACTTT. The J gene is TRBJ1-6, the V gene TRBV7-9, with D perhaps matching TRBD1 (6 bases). V shed 4 bases and J shed 7 bases, with 17 bases lying between them. Germline V gene sequence: CDR1 SEHNR, CDR2 FQNEAQ (reference sequence). This CDR3 region has 16 residues. The full variable domain, completed using reference TRBV7-9 and TRBJ1-6, is DTGVSQNPRHKITKRGQNVTFRCDPISEHNRLYWYRQTLGQGPEFLTYFQNEAQLEKSRLLSDRFSAERPKGSFSTLEIQRTEQGDSAMYLCASSWTDSGGNSPLHFGNGTRLTVT.